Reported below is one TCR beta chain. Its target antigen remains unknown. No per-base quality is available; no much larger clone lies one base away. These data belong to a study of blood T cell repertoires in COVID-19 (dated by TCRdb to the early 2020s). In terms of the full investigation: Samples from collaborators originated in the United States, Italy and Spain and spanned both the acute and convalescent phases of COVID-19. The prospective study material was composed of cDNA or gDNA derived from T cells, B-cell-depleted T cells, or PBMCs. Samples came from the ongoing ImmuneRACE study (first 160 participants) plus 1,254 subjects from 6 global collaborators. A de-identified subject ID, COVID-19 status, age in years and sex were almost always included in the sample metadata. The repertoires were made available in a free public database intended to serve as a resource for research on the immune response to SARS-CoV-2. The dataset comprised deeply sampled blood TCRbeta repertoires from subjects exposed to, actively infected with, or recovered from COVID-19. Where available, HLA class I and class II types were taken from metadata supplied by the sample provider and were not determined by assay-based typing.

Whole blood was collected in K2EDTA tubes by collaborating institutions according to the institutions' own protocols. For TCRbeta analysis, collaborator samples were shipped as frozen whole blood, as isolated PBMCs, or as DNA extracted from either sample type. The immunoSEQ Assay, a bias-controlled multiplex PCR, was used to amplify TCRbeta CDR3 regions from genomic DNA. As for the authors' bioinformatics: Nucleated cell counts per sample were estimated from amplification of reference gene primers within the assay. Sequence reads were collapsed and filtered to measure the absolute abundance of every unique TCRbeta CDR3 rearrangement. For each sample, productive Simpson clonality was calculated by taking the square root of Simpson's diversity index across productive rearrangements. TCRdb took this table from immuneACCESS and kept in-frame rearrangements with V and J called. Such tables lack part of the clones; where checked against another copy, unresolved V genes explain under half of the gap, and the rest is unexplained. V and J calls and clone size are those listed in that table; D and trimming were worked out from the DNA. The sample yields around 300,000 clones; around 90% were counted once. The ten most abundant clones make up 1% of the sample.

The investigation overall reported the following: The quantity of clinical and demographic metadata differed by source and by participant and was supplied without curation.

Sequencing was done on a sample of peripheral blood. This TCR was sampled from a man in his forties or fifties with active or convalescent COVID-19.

The CDR3 corresponds to CASSLGNDRGGPQHF. DNA sequence: TGCGCCAGCAGCTTGGGAAACGACAGAGGGGGGCCCCAGCATTTT. The sequence is built from TRBV5-1 and TRBJ1-5; TRBD1 is a weak D gene call, 6 bases matching. The V and J ends are trimmed by 0 bases and 9 bases, leaving 16 bases between them. The CDR3, from cysteine to phenylalanine, totals 15 residues. Only the CDR3 portion is preserved as DNA: 45 bases, with reading frame beginning at the first base. According to the germline V gene, CDR1 reads SGHRS and CDR2 reads YFSETQ.